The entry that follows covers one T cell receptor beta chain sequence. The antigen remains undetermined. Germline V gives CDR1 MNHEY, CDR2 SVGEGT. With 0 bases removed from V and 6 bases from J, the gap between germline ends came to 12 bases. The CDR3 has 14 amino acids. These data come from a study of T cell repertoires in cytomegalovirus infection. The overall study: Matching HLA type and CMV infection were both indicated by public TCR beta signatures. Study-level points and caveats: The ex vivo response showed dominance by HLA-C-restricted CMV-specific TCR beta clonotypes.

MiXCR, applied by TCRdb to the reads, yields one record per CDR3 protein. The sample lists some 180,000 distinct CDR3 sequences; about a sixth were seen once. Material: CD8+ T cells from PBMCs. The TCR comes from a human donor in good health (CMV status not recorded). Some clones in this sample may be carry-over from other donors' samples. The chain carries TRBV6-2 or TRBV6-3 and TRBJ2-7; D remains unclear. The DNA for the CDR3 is TGTGCCAGCAGTTACTCGTTGAACCCAGGCGAGCAGTACTTC. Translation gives CASSYSLNPGEQYF.